The 12 T cell receptor beta chains in this list originate from one sample, sequenced in a study of CD8+ T cells in alopecia areata. Following RNA extraction, reverse transcription yielded cDNA that acted as the sequencing template. Libraries were prepared by immunoSEQ multiplex PCR; TCRdb keeps only in-frame clonotypes and omits some of them. The table has about 250,000 clones, 67% seen once. The specimen was CD4+ T cells sorted from blood, collected at week 0. The source of these receptors is a human donor with alopecia areata.

The chain couples TRBV25-1 to TRBJ1-6, with D uncertain. CDR1 is MGHDK, CDR2 SYGVNS, per germline. CDR3 length equals 15 residues. V gave up 6 bases and J gave up 6 bases, with 15 bases separating them. CDR3 nucleotides: TGTGCCAGCAGCAGGCGAGAAATAACTAATTCACCCCTCCACTTT. Translation: CASSRREITNSPLHF.

Details on this clone: The germline gene is not matched at one end of the junction; a read error may be the cause. The rearrangement joins TRBV7-7 to TRBJ2-5, with D possibly called TRBD1 or TRBD2 (5 bases each). Germline V gives CDR1 SSHAT, CDR2 FNYEAQ (reference sequence). The CDR3 has 15 amino acids. Written as DNA, the CDR3 is TGTGCTAGCAGCCTTTTCGAGGGGTCGCAAGAGACCCAGTACTTC. It is translated as CASSLFEGSQETQYF.

As for this clone: The same CDR3 can be traced to other DNA sequences in this sample. This rearrangement joins TRBV20-1 to TRBJ2-7; D unclear. The length of the CDR3 is 11 residues. Trimming left V 1 base short and J 1 base short, with 2 bases between. Germline lookup yields CDR1 DFQATT and CDR2 SNEGSKA (reference sequence). This CDR3 reads CSARGSYEQYF. Here the CDR3 DNA reads TGCAGTGCTAGAGGGTCCTACGAGCAGTACTTC.

V and J are TRBV6-1 and TRBJ1-1; D unclear. The CDR3 totals 11 residues. The V gene's germline CDR1 is MNHNS and CDR2 SASEGT. Trimming removed 6 bases at V and 1 base at J, with 3 bases between. The CDR3 DNA reads as TGTGCCAGCAGCGCGAACACTGAAGCTTTCTTT. Translation: CASSANTEAFF.

The chain is built from TRBV20-1 and TRBJ2-3; D remains ambiguous. V was cut by 5 bases and J by 3 bases, with 6 bases left in between. Per germline, CDR1 DFQATT and CDR2 SNEGSKA (reference sequence). The CDR3 covers 11 residues. The CDR3 loop is CSAQYTDTQYF. The CDR3 bases are TGCAGTGCTCAGTATACAGATACGCAGTATTTT.

This clone was seen only a few times. The chain couples TRBV29-1 to TRBJ1-4; D unresolved. This CDR3 has 13 amino acids. V was clipped by 7 bases and J by 8 bases, with 17 bases between them. Germline CDR1 is SQVTM and CDR2 is ANQGSEA. The CDR3 nucleotides read TGCAGCGGGTCGGTGGGTCGGGCGGAAAAACTGTTTTTT. It codes for CSGSVGRAEKLFF.

The chain is built from TRBV5-6 and TRBJ2-2, with TRBD1 as a possible D gene (6 bases). There are 14 residues in the CDR3. Germline-derived CDR1 and CDR2 are SGHDT and YYEEEE. The V end lost 4 bases, the J end lost 4 bases, and 11 bases lay between the germline ends. CDR3 sequence (DNA): TGTGCCAGCAGCAGGACAGCCCTCACCGGGGAGCTGTTTTTT. Translating gives CASSRTALTGELFF.

This clone was counted only a few times. The chain employs TRBV29-1 and TRBJ2-1; 7 bases are a match to TRBD2. The CDR3 loop spans 13 amino acids. Per germline, CDR1 SQVTM and CDR2 ANQGSEA. The J segment lost 4 bases and the V segment lost 7 bases, leaving 7 bases of the junction unmatched. Here the CDR3 reads CSAILASYNEQFF. DNA for the CDR3: TGCAGCGCGATACTAGCGAGTTACAATGAGCAGTTCTTC.

The rearrangement uses TRBV18 and TRBJ1-6; 7 bases agree with TRBD1. V lost 4 bases and J lost 2; bases outside the gene matches: 2. This CDR3 contains 15 residues. Germline-derived CDR1 and CDR2 are KGHSH and LQKENI. The CDR3 nucleotides are TGTGCCAGCTCACGACAGGGAGCCTATAATTCACCCCTCCACTTT. It specifies CASSRQGAYNSPLHF.

This rearrangement joins TRBV4-3 to TRBJ2-5; tentatively, D is TRBD2 (6 bases). There are 16 residues in the CDR3. Germline assignment: CDR1 LGHNA and CDR2 YSLEER. The V end lost 1 base, the J end lost 1 base, and 13 bases lay between the germline ends. CDR3 sequence reads: CASSQAWGGPQETQYF. The CDR3 nucleotides read TGCGCCAGCAGCCAAGCTTGGGGAGGTCCCCAAGAGACCCAGTACTTC.

This chain joins TRBV5-4 and TRBJ2-7, with D possibly matching TRBD1 (6 bases). CDR1 is SGHNT and CDR2 is YYREEE in the germline V gene (reference sequence). V gave up 4 bases and J gave up 5 bases, with 13 bases separating them. The CDR3 is made up of 13 amino acids. The CDR3 region is CASSHTGSHEQYF. The CDR3 DNA sequence: TGTGCCAGCAGCCATACAGGGAGCCACGAGCAGTACTTC. Drawing the rest from reference TRBV5-4 and TRBJ2-7, the complete variable domain is ETGVTQSPTHLIKTRGQQVTLRCSSQSGHNTVSWYQQALGQGPQFIFQYYREEENGRGNFPPRFSGLQFPNYSSELNVNALELDDSALYLCASSHTGSHEQYFGPGTRLTVT.

The J gene is TRBJ1-6, the V gene TRBV6-5, with a possible D match to TRBD1 (5 bases). This CDR3 spans 14 amino acids. Trimming stripped 8 bases from V and 2 bases from J, with 10 bases between. Germline V CDR1 and CDR2: MNHEY, SVGAGI. CDR3 sequence reads: CASRGSAYNSPLHF. The CDR3, as DNA: TGTGCCAGCCGGGGGAGCGCCTATAATTCACCCCTCCACTTT.